These T cell receptor beta chains were read from a single sample in a study of long-term antiretroviral therapy in people with HIV. Some clones are missing from TCRdb's copy, which holds only in-frame ones; the method was immunoSEQ multiplex PCR. This sample has some 21,000 clones, with about 88% found just once. Sequencing used unsorted PBMCs, obtained 2.3 years after starting antiretroviral therapy. These TCRs come from a man in his sixties with HIV. Both conserved end residues are trimmed from each CDR3. Fields, in order: V gene, J gene, CDR3 protein.

V: TRBV7-9; J: TRBJ1-4; CDR3: ASSRERQGGEKLF
V: TRBV2; J: TRBJ2-5; CDR3: ASSEGGRGHWTQY
V: TRBV11-3; J: TRBJ2-2; CDR3: ASSPSGAGELF
V: TRBV4-1; J: TRBJ1-1; CDR3: ASSQLRGRAF
V: TRBV30; J: TRBJ2-2; CDR3: AWRRGNTGELF
V: TRBV5-4; J: TRBJ1-1; CDR3: ASSLEGGRNTEAF
V: TRBV7-5; J: TRBJ2-5; CDR3: VRSIRCSTPKETQY
V: TRBV18; J: TRBJ1-4; CDR3: ASSRASGDEKLF
V: TRBV5-6; J: TRBJ2-7; CDR3: ASNVLRLAVTYEQY
V: TRBV6-5; J: TRBJ1-4; CDR3: ASSYRGLANEKLF
V: TRBV5-4; J: TRBJ2-1; CDR3: ASSLGPAGGPGEQF
V: TRBV28; J: TRBJ2-5; CDR3: ASTTAGQPQDGTQY
V: TRBV7-3; J: TRBJ2-1; CDR3: ASSPGTEYNEQF
V: TRBV11-3; J: TRBJ2-5; CDR3: ASSPPGEETQY
V: TRBV25-1; J: TRBJ2-5; CDR3: ASSDPYSTGEETQY
V: TRBV30; J: TRBJ2-7; CDR3: AWSGGSSYEQY
V: TRBV5-4; J: TRBJ2-3; CDR3: ASSPREADTQY
V: TRBV6-4; J: TRBJ1-2; CDR3: ASSLGQGAGGYT
V: TRBV5-6; J: TRBJ2-5; CDR3: ASKGGGETQY
V: TRBV13; J: TRBJ1-1; CDR3: ASSLGGGRVNTEAF
V: TRBV5-1; J: TRBJ2-3; CDR3: ASSWGRTSGPDTQY
V: TRBV5-1; J: TRBJ2-7; CDR3: ASSLGFEGQSYSGNYEQY
V: TRBV7-2; J: TRBJ1-1; CDR3: ASTYRWNTEAF
V: TRBV10-1; J: TRBJ1-1; CDR3: ATSRGGDTEAF
V: TRBV6-5; J: TRBJ2-7; CDR3: ASSYFTGGNDEQY
V: TRBV5-1; J: TRBJ2-7; CDR3: ASSPDRAYEQY
V: TRBV27; J: TRBJ2-3; CDR3: ASSLLGEGEVTDTQY
V: TRBV6-5; J: TRBJ1-2; CDR3: ASLKRGVRGYT
V: TRBV5-1; J: TRBJ2-7; CDR3: ASSLERTTYEQY
V: TRBV27; J: TRBJ2-1; CDR3: ASSLKWQYNEQF
V: TRBV7-9; J: TRBJ1-1; CDR3: ASSLSTGFEAF
V: TRBV4-3; J: TRBJ1-1; CDR3: ASSQEAVSTEAF
V: TRBV11-3; J: TRBJ1-2; CDR3: ASSLESAQNYGYT
V: TRBV20-1; J: TRBJ1-2; CDR3: SARWDSA
V: TRBV4-1; J: TRBJ2-5; CDR3: ASSQALGLALETQY
V: TRBV5-1; J: TRBJ1-4; CDR3: ASSLQQGNEKLF
V: TRBV5-8; J: TRBJ1-4; CDR3: ASSLIQGGEKLF
V: TRBV7-6; J: TRBJ2-6; CDR3: ASSRAPPGANVLT
V: TRBV11-3; J: TRBJ1-6; CDR3: ASSLDREESPLH
V: TRBV5-1; J: TRBJ2-1; CDR3: ASSRNGGSYNEQF
V: TRBV15; J: TRBJ1-6; CDR3: ATSRVGKKGASPLH
V: TRBV5-1; J: TRBJ2-1; CDR3: ASSQGLAGVDEQF
V: TRBV18; J: TRBJ2-7; CDR3: ASSPRQGAGYEQY
V: TRBV5-4; J: TRBJ1-1; CDR3: ASSSRTPSRDRGMNTEAF
V: TRBV9; J: TRBJ2-2; CDR3: ASSPGPAGTGELF
V: TRBV5-1; J: TRBJ2-7; CDR3: ASSTGTSGAYEQY
V: TRBV5-4; J: TRBJ2-4; CDR3: ASSLGYREVNIQY
V: TRBV28; J: TRBJ1-1; CDR3: ASGDRELEAF
V: TRBV5-6; J: TRBJ2-2; CDR3: ASRLIFDRANTGELF
V: TRBV27; J: TRBJ1-2; CDR3: ASSLSIRGNGYT
V: TRBV5-5; J: TRBJ2-3; CDR3: ASSQRDRGSSTDTQY
V: TRBV5-4; J: TRBJ1-1; CDR3: ASSLAGKDTEAF
V: TRBV7-2; J: TRBJ2-7; CDR3: ASSRSGTSFYEQY